The sample holds many counts of the clone carrying this T cell receptor (beta chain). One entry per CDR3 protein, called by TCRdb with MiXCR from the reads. The data show roughly 230,000 distinct CDR3 sequences, about 12% seen once. This sample was taken from a study of T cell repertoires in cytomegalovirus infection. V was clipped by 0 bases and J by 6 bases; unmatched bases: 2. The CDR3 is 15 amino acids. This chain connects TRBV12-3 or TRBV12-4 to TRBJ1-2; 12 bases match TRBD1. The material sequenced was PBMCs. The clonotype originates from a human donor in good health (CMV status not recorded). Some clones in this sample may be carry-over from other donors' samples. The CDR3, as DNA: TGTGCCAGCAGTTTAGCAGGGACAGGGGGCGATGGCTACACCTTC. This translates into CASSLAGTGGDGYTF.